This T cell receptor beta chain was recorded in a study of tumor-infiltrating lymphocytes in primary liver carcinoma. Across the whole study: All patients, whether men or women, fell within 30 to 69 years of age. Whole-study results and caveats: Reduced overlap was seen in tumor-adjacent and tumor-blood pairs versus tumor region pairs.

Co-extracted RNA and DNA came from about 20-30 mg of unsorted bulk tissue. Patients in the cohort were treatment-naive and living with chronic HBV infection. Notes on this clonotype: Its specificity is not known. Because it lacks the conserved phenylalanine or tryptophan at the end, this CDR3 is likely a read error. The limits of the CDR3 on the DNA are not certain, so only TCRdb's listed CDR3 is given.

The CDR3 comprises 17 residues, both ends counted. The germline CDR1 and CDR2 sequences are SGHAT and FQNNGV. TCR beta cDNA came from about 0.55 ug total RNA, primed with a constant-region primer. Three rounds of nested multiplex PCR with slightly modified ARM-PCR produced TCR beta libraries. Use of TRBV1-TRBV30 forward primers with a C-beta reverse primer characterized the first two PCR rounds, which lasted roughly 11 cycles each. TCRdb re-derived calls from the multiplex PCR reads in MiXCR, one entry per CDR3 protein. This repertoire shows 70,000 to 75,000 distinct CDR3 sequences, roughly two thirds found once; its top ten account for about 27%.

This sequence originates from a man in his forties with primary liver carcinoma and hepatitis B virus infection. The chain links TRBV11-2 to TRBJ2-2; TRBD1 is the table's D call, not checked against the DNA. The sample taken for sequencing was liver tumor tissue from sampling region 4. Noted subset: tumor region T4, right-lateral pole. This chain's CDR3 is CASSSDRDRVGTGELFS.